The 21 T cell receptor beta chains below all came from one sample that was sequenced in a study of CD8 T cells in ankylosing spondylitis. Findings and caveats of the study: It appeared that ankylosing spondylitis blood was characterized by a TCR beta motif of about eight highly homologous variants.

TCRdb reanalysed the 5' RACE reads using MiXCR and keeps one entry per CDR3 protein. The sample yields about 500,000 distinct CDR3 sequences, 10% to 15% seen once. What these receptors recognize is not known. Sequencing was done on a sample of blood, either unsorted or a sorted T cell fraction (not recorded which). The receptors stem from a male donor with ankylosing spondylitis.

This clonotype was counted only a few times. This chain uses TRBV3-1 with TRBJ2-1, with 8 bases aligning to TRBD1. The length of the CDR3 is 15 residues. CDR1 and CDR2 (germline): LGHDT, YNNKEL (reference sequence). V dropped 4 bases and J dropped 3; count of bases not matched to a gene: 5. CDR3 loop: CASSPWTGIYNEQFF. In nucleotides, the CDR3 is TGTGCCAGCAGCCCATGGACAGGGATCTACAATGAGCAGTTCTTC.

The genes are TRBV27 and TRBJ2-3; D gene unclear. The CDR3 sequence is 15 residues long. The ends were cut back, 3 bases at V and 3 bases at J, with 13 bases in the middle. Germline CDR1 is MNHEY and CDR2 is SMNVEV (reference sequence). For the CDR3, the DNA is TGTGCCAGCAGTTTTCGTACCCCTTCTACAGATACGCAGTATTTT. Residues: CASSFRTPSTDTQYF.

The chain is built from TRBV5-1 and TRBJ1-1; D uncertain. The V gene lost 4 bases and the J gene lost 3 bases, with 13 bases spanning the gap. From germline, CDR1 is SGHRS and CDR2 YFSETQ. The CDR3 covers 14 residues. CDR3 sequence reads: CASSLQIWDTEAFF. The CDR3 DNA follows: TGCGCCAGCAGCCTCCAAATCTGGGACACTGAAGCTTTCTTT.

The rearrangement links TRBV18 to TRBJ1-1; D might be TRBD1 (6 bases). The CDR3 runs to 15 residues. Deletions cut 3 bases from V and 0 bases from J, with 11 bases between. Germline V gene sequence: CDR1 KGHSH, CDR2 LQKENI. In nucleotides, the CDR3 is TGTGCCAGCTCACCCAATACAGGGTTGAACACTGAAGCTTTCTTT. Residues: CASSPNTGLNTEAFF.

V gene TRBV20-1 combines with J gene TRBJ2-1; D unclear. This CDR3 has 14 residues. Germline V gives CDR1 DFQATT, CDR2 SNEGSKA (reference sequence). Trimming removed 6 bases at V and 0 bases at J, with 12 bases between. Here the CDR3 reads CSAPGESSYNEQFF. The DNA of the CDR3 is TGCAGTGCCCCTGGGGAAAGCTCCTACAATGAGCAGTTCTTC.

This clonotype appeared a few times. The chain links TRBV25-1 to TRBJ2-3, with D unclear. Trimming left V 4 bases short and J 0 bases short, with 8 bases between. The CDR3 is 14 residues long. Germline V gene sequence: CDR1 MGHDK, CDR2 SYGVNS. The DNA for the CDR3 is TGTGCCAGCAGTGGGTCAGAAAGCACAGATACGCAGTATTTT. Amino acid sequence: CASSGSESTDTQYF. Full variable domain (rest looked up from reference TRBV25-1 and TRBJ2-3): EADIYQTPRYLVIGTGKKITLECSQTMGHDKMYWYQQDPGMELHLIHYSYGVNSTEKGDLSSESTVSRIRTEHFPLTLESARPSHTSQYLCASSGSESTDTQYFGPGTRLTVL.

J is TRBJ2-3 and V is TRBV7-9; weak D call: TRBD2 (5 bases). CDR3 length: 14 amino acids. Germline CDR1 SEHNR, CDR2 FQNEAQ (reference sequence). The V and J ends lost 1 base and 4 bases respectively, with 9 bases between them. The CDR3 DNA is TGTGCCAGCAGCTTAGTGGGAGTGGCAGATACGCAGTATTTT. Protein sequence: CASSLVGVADTQYF.

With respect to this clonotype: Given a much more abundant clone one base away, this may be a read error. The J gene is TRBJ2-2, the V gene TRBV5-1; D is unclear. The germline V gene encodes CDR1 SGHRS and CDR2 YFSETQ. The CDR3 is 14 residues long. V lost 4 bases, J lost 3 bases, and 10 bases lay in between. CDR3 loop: CASSLERDTGELFF. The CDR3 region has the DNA TGCGCCAGCAGCCTGGAGAGAGACACCGGGGAGCTGTTTTTT.

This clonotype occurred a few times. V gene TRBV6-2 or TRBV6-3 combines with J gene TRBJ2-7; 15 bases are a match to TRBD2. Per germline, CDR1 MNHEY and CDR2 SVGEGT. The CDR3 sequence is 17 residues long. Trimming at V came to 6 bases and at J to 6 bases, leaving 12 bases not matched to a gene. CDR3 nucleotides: TGTGCCAGCAGCAAGGGCGGGACTAGCGGGAGGAAACTCGAGCAGTACGTC. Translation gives CASSKGGTSGRKLEQYV.

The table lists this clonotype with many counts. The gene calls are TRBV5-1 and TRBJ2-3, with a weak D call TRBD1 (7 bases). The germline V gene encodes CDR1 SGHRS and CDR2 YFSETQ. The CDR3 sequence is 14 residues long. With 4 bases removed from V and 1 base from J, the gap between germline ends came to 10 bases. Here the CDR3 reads CASSPRGGTDTQYF. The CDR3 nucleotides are TGCGCCAGCAGCCCCAGGGGGGGCACAGATACGCAGTATTTT.

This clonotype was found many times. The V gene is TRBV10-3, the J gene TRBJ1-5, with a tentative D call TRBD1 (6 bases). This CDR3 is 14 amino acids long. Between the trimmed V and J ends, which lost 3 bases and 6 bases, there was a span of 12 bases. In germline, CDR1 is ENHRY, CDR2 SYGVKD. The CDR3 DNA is TGTGCCATCAGTGAAAAACAGGGTAGTCAGCCCCAGCATTTT. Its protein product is CAISEKQGSQPQHF.

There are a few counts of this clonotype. CDR3 nucleotides: TGTGCCAGCAGTGCCCAGGTGTATAGCAATCAGCCCCAGCATTTT. The encoded protein is CASSAQVYSNQPQHF. The chain recombines TRBV12-3 or TRBV12-4 with TRBJ1-5; D not resolved. V was cut by 5 bases and J by 0 bases, with 11 bases left in between. The CDR3 covers 15 residues.

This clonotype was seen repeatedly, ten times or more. This CDR3 is CSVEVADRGPETQYF. In DNA, the CDR3 is TGCAGCGTTGAAGTCGCCGACAGGGGGCCAGAGACCCAGTACTTC. This chain connects TRBV29-1 to TRBJ2-5, with 10 bases identical to TRBD1. Germline loops: CDR1 SQVTM, CDR2 ANQGSEA. V shed 1 base, J shed 4 bases, and the junction held 6 bases outside the gene matches. This CDR3 contains 15 residues.

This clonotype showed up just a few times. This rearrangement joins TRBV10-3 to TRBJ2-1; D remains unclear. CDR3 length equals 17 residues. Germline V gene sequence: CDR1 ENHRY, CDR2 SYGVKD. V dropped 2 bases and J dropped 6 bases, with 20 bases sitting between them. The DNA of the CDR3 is TGTGCCATCAGTGAGGGGCATCCAGGCCAAATCGCCAATGAGCAGTTCTTC. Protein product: CAISEGHPGQIANEQFF.

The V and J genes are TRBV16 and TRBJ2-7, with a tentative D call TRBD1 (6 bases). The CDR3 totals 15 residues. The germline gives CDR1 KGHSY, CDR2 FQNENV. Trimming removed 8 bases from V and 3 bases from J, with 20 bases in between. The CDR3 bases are TGTGCCAGCGGGCCCCCGGGACATAAAAACTACGAGCAGTACTTC. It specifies CASGPPGHKNYEQYF.

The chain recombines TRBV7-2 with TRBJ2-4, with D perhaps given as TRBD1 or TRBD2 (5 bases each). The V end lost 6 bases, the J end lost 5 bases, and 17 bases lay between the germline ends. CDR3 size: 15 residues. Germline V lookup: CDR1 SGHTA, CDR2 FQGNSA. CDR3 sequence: CASSPRGVSENIQYF. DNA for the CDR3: TGTGCCAGCAGTCCGAGGGGTGTCTCAGAAAACATTCAGTACTTC.

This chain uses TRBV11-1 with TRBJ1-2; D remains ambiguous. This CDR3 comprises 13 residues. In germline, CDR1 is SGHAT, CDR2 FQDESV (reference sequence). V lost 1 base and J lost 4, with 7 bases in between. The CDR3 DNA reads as TGTGCCAGCAGCTTAGAAGGGATCTATGGCTACACCTTC. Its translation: CASSLEGIYGYTF. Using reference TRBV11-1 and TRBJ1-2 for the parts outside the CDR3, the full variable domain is EAEVAQSPRYKITEKSQAVAFWCDPISGHATLYWYRQILGQGPELLVQFQDESVVDDSQLPKDRFSAERLKGVDSTLKIQPAELGDSAMYLCASSLEGIYGYTFGSGTRLTVV.

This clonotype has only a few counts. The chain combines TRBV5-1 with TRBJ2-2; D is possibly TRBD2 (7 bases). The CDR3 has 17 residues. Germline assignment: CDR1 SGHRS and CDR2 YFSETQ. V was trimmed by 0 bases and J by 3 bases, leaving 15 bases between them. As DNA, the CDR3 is TGCGCCAGCAGCTTGGCAACGGGGGGCATGGACACCGGGGAGCTGTTTTTT. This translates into CASSLATGGMDTGELFF.

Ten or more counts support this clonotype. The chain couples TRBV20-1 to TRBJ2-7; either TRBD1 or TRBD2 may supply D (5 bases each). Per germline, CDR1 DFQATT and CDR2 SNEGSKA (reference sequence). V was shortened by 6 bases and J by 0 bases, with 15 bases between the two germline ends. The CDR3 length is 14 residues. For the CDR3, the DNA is TGCAGTGCCTCCACGGGGCTTATCTCCTACGAGCAGTACTTC. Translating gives CSASTGLISYEQYF.

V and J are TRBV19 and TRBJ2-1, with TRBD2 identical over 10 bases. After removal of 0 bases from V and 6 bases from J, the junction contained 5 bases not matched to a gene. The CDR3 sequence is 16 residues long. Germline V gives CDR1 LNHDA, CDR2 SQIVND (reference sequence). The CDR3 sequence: CASSIDRLAGGNEQFF. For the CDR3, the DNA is TGTGCCAGTAGTATAGATAGACTAGCGGGCGGCAATGAGCAGTTCTTC.

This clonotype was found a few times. The CDR3 protein is CSAKNSMGTEAFF. CDR3 bases: TGCAGTGCTAAAAATAGCATGGGCACTGAAGCTTTCTTT. The V gene is TRBV20-1, the J gene TRBJ1-1; D is unclear. This CDR3 region has 13 residues. Per the germline V gene, CDR1 is DFQATT and CDR2 is SNEGSKA (reference sequence). V was trimmed by 4 bases and J by 4 bases, leaving 13 bases between them.